The present entry profiles one T cell receptor beta chain with its context. Its antigen remains unknown. Presence of unique molecular identifiers characterized the TCR beta cDNA libraries. Researchers reported roughly 0.5 million cDNA molecules coming from about 0.98 to 11 million T cells. A single record per CDR3 protein comes from TCRdb applying MiXCR to the PCR reads. The table shows 500,000 to 600,000 distinct CDR3 sequences, with about 40% occurring only once. This entry is derived from a study of post-analysis software for immune sequencing data. For the study at large: Several disease courses (relapsing-remitting, secondary progressive and progressive-relapsing) of multiple sclerosis were included. Whole-study findings and limits: Significantly lower normalized Chao1 diversity was seen in multiple sclerosis patients than in controls.

The sequenced sample was blood. The origin of this receptor is a girl between 10 and 17 years old with multiple sclerosis.

CDR3 bases: TGTGCCCGCCGGATCCCCTACAATGAGCAGTTCTTC. Translating it yields CARRIPYNEQFF. The rearrangement joins TRBV7-2 to TRBJ2-1; no reliable D call. V shed 11 bases and J shed 2 bases, with 10 bases lying between them. This CDR3 has 12 residues. Germline CDR1 reads SGHTA; CDR2 reads FQGNSA.